A selection of T cell receptor beta chains follows, all from one sample in a study of cytomegalovirus exposure and HLA in healthy donors. Repertoires were generated with immunoSEQ multiplex PCR, while TCRdb's copy carries only in-frame clones and drops some. The sample yields some 150,000 clones, less than 80% seen once. Material for sequencing was PBMCs. The receptors originated from a female donor in good health and CMV-seronegative. The CDR3 runs from the conserved cysteine through the conserved F or W. The order of the fields is D gene, V gene, clone size, J gene, CDR3 protein, CDR3 DNA. A D gene is named only where the DNA matches it firmly. Size is omitted from some rows. Given values are once, few, many or a class for expanded clones.

-	TRBV7-2	-	TRBJ1-1	CASSSGQFLAEAFF	TGTGCCAGCAGCTCAGGACAGTTTCTGGCTGAAGCTTTCTTT
-	TRBV28	-	TRBJ1-2	CASSFGRVKYGYTF	TGTGCCAGCAGTTTTGGCAGGGTTAAGTATGGCTACACCTTC
TRBD1	TRBV29-1	-	TRBJ1-2	CSAGTGHTGYGYTF	TGCAGCGCCGGGACAGGCCATACTGGCTATGGCTACACCTTC
-	TRBV19	few	TRBJ1-5	CASRTDSNQPQHF	TGTGCCAGCAGGACAGATAGCAATCAGCCCCAGCATTTT
-	TRBV5-1	-	TRBJ2-3	CASSADTDTQYF	TGCGCCAGCAGCGCAGACACAGATACGCAGTATTTT
TRBD2	TRBV7-2	few	TRBJ2-5	CASSSGLAAQETQYF	TGTGCCAGCAGCTCCGGACTAGCGGCGCAAGAGACCCAGTACTTC
TRBD1	TRBV7-8	-	TRBJ2-2	CASSLTGTNTGELFF	TGTGCCAGCAGCTTGACAGGGACGAACACCGGGGAGCTGTTTTTT
TRBD1	TRBV5-1	-	TRBJ1-2	CASSPDGTGDYGYTF	TGCGCCAGCAGCCCAGATGGGACAGGGGACTATGGCTACACCTTC
-	TRBV28	-	TRBJ2-2	CASSFPQDTGELFF	TGTGCCAGCAGTTTTCCACAGGACACCGGGGAGCTGTTTTTT
-	TRBV6-5	-	TRBJ1-2	CASSYSEQGNYGYTF	TGTGCCAGCAGTTACTCGGAACAGGGTAACTATGGCTACACCTTC
-	TRBV6-6	-	TRBJ1-5	CASSFLGGGPQHF	TGTGCCAGCAGTTTCCTCGGGGGGGGGCCCCAGCATTTT
-	TRBV6-5	-	TRBJ2-1	CASSYRGNEQFF	TGTGCCAGCAGTTACAGGGGGAATGAGCAGTTCTTC
-	TRBV7-9	few	TRBJ1-4	CASSLDIRDPTNEKLFF	TGTGCCAGCAGCTTAGATATCCGAGATCCAACTAATGAAAAACTGTTTTTT
TRBD1	TRBV28	-	TRBJ2-7	CASSLPGQGGYEQYF	TGTGCCAGCAGTCTCCCGGGACAGGGCGGCTACGAGCAGTACTTC
TRBD1	TRBV6-1	-	TRBJ1-3	CASSGDRVRGSGNTIYF	TGTGCCAGCAGTGGGGACAGGGTACGGGGCTCTGGAAACACCATATATTTT
TRBD1	TRBV7-9	-	TRBJ1-2	CASRATGGVPYGYTF	TGTGCCAGCAGGGCGACAGGGGGCGTCCCCTATGGCTACACCTTC
TRBD2	TRBV25-1	-	TRBJ2-3	CASSAGGPPSTDTQYF	TGTGCCAGCAGTGCGGGAGGGCCTCCGAGCACAGATACGCAGTATTTT
TRBD2	TRBV27	few	TRBJ2-3	CASSLVASGGSRDTQYF	TGTGCCAGCAGCCTGGTCGCAAGCGGGGGCAGCAGGGATACGCAGTATTTT
TRBD1	TRBV5-1	-	TRBJ2-1	CASSLGGQGYNEQFF	TGCGCCAGCAGCTTGGGGGGACAGGGCTACAATGAGCAGTTCTTC
TRBD1	TRBV6-5	few	TRBJ2-3	CASSVRDRRIDTQYF	TGTGCCAGCAGTGTCCGGGACAGGAGGATAGATACGCAGTATTTT
-	TRBV11-2	-	TRBJ2-3	CASSLVPGTDTQYF	TGTGCCAGCAGCTTAGTCCCAGGCACAGATACGCAGTATTTT
TRBD2	TRBV4-2	-	TRBJ2-4	CASSHLAGGDIQYF	TGTGCCAGCAGCCACCTAGCGGGAGGCGACATTCAGTACTTC
-	TRBV6-5	-	TRBJ1-1	CASRTQESTEAFF	TGTGCCAGCAGAACACAGGAATCCACTGAAGCTTTCTTT
-	TRBV9	few	TRBJ1-4	CASSVGVGVEKLFF	TGTGCCAGCAGCGTAGGGGTGGGAGTCGAAAAACTGTTTTTT
TRBD2	TRBV6-6	-	TRBJ2-1	CASYLAAGAYNEQFF	TGTGCCAGCTATCTAGCGGCGGGGGCCTACAATGAGCAGTTCTTC
TRBD2	TRBV19	few	TRBJ2-3	CASRLVAGGPGTDTQYF	TGTGCCAGTAGACTTGTAGCGGGAGGACCGGGGACAGATACGCAGTATTTT
TRBD2	TRBV25-1	once	TRBJ2-7	CASSEGGTATFDF	TGTGCCAGCAGTGAGGGAGGGACGGCTACTTTCGACTTC
TRBD1	TRBV6-5	-	TRBJ1-5	CASRQRTGGQPQHF	TGTGCCAGCAGACAAAGGACAGGAGGTCAGCCCCAGCATTTT
TRBD1	TRBV29-1	-	TRBJ1-1	CSVGGLGQGPNEAFF	TGCAGCGTTGGGGGGCTTGGACAGGGTCCCAATGAAGCTTTCTTT
TRBD2	TRBV5-4	-	TRBJ2-3	CASSPSSGGFGDTQYF	TGTGCCAGCAGCCCCAGTAGCGGGGGGTTCGGGGATACGCAGTATTTT
-	TRBV6-5	-	TRBJ2-2	CASSYEVGELFF	TGTGCCAGCAGTTACGAGGTCGGGGAGCTGTTTTTT
-	TRBV7-3	few	TRBJ2-7	CASSYSSGGGTNEQYF	TGTGCCAGCAGCTATTCGAGCGGAGGAGGAACCAACGAGCAGTACTTC
TRBD2	TRBV4-2	-	TRBJ2-7	CASSQGRTSVSYEQYF	TGTGCCAGCAGCCAAGGTCGGACTAGCGTCTCCTACGAGCAGTACTTC
TRBD2	TRBV28	few	TRBJ2-1	CASSFPGLAGGRRQFF	TGTGCCAGCAGTTTTCCAGGGCTAGCGGGAGGGCGACGGCAGTTCTTC
-	TRBV28	-	TRBJ1-2	CASRQDRRALSF	TGTGCCAGCAGGCAAGACAGGCGTGCCCTTTCCTTC
TRBD2	TRBV9	-	TRBJ2-3	CASSIGTIFTDTQYF	TGTGCCAGCAGCATCGGGACTATCTTCACAGATACGCAGTATTTT
TRBD1	TRBV20-1	few	TRBJ1-2	CSAGGQYGYTF	TGCAGTGCCGGGGGACAGTATGGCTACACCTTC